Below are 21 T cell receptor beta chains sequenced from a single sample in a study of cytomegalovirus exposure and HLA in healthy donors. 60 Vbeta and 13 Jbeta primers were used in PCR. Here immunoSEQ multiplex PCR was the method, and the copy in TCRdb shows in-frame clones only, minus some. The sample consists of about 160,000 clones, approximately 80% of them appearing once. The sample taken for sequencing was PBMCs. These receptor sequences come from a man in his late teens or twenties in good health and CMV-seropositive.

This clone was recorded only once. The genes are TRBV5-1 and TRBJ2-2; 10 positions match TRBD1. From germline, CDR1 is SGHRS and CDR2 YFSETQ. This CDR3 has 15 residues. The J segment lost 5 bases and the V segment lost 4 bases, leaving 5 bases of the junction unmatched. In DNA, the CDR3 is TGCGCCAGCAGCACCGGACAGGGGGGTACCGGGGAGCTGTTTTTT. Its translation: CASSTGQGGTGELFF.

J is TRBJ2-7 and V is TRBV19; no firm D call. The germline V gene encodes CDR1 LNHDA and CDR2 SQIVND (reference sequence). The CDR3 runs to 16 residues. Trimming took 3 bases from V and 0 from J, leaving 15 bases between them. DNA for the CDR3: TGTGCCAGTAGTATTGCCCCGGGTGCGGTCTCCTACGAGCAGTACTTC. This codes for CASSIAPGAVSYEQYF.

The CDR3 nucleotides read TGTGCCAGCAGCGGGAGGACGGACCCGAACACCGGGGAGCTGTTTTTT. Protein product: CASSGRTDPNTGELFF. The V gene is TRBV7-9, the J gene TRBJ2-2, with a possible D match to TRBD2 (6 bases). Germline V gives CDR1 SEHNR, CDR2 FQNEAQ (reference sequence). The CDR3 is 16 residues long. V lost 5 bases and J lost 0, with 13 bases in between.

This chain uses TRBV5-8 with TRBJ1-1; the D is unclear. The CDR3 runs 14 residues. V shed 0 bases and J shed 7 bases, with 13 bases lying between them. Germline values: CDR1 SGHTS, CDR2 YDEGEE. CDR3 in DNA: TGTGCCAGCAGCTTGGTCTACGGGGTTGTTGAAGCTTTCTTT. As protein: CASSLVYGVVEAFF.

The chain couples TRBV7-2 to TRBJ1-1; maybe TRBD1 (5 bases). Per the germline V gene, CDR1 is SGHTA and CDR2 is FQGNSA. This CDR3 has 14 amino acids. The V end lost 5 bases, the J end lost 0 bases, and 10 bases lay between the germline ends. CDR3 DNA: TGTGCCAGCAGCAAAGAACAGGTGAACACTGAAGCTTTCTTT. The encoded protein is CASSKEQVNTEAFF.

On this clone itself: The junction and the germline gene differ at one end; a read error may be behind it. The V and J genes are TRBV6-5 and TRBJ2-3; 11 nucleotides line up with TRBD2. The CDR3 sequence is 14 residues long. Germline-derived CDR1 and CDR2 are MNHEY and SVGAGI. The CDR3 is CTSRLAGPTDTQYF. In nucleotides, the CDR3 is TGTACCAGCCGACTAGCGGGGCCAACAGATACGCAGTATTTT.

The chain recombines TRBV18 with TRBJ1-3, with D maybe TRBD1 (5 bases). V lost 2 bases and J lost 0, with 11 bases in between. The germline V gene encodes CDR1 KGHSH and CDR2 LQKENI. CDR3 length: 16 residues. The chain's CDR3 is CASSPMTATSGNTIYF. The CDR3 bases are TGTGCCAGCTCACCAATGACAGCAACCTCTGGAAACACCATATATTTT.

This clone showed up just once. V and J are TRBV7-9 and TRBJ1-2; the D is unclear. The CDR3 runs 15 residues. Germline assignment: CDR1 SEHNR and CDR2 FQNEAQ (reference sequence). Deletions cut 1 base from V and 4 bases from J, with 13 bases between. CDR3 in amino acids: CASSLGLGSGYGYTF. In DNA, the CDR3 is TGTGCCAGCAGCTTAGGGCTTGGCAGCGGCTATGGCTACACCTTC.

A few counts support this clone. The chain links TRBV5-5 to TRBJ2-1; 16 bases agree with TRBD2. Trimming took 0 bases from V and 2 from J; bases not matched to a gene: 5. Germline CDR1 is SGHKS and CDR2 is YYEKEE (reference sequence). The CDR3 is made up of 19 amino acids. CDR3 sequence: CASSLVGTSGGAAYNEQFF. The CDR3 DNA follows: TGTGCCAGCAGCTTGGTTGGGACTAGCGGGGGGGCCGCCTACAATGAGCAGTTCTTC.

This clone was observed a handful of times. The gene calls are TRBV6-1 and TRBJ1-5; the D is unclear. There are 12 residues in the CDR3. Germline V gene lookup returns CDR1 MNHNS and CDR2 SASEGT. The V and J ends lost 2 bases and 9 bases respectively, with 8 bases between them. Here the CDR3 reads CASSEYPGPQHF. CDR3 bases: TGTGCCAGCAGTGAATACCCAGGGCCCCAGCATTTT.

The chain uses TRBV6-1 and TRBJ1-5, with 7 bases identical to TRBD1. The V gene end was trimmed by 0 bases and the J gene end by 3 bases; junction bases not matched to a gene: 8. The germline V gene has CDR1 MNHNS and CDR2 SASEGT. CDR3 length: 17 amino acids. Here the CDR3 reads CASSEAYGTAYNQPQHF. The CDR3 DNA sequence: TGTGCCAGCAGTGAAGCCTACGGGACAGCATACAATCAGCCCCAGCATTTT.

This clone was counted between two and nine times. In nucleotides, the CDR3 is TGTGCCAGCAGCGTAGGGCTAGCGGGGGGTCTCCAGCAGTTCTTC. Translating gives CASSVGLAGGLQQFF. This chain links TRBV9 with TRBJ2-1, with 11 bases aligning to TRBD2. CDR1 SGDLS and CDR2 YYNGEE come from the germline V gene. Losses at the gene ends were 0 bases for V and 11 bases for J; bases not matched to a gene: 7. The CDR3 loop spans 15 amino acids. Complete variable domain (other parts from reference TRBV9 and TRBJ2-1): DSGVTQTPKHLITATGQRVTLRCSPRSGDLSVYWYQQSLDQGLQFLIQYYNGEERAKGNILERFSAQQFPDLHSELNLSSLELGDSALYFCASSVGLAGGLQQFFGPGTRLTVL.

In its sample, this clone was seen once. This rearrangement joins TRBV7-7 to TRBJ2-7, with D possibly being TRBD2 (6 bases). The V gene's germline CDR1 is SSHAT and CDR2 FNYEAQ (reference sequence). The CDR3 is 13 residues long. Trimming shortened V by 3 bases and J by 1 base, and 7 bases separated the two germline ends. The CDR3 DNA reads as TGTGCCAGCAGCTTTGCGGGATCCTACGAGCAGTACTTC. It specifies CASSFAGSYEQYF.

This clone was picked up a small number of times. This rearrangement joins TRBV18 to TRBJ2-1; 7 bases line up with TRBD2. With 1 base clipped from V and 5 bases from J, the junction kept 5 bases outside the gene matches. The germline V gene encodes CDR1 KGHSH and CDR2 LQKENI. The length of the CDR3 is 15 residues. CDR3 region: CASSPQLASNNEQFF. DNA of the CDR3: TGTGCCAGCTCACCACAACTAGCGTCTAACAATGAGCAGTTCTTC.

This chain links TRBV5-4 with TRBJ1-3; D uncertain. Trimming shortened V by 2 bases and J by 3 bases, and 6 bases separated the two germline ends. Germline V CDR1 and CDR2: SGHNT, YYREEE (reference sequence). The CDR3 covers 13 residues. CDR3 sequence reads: CASSLTGGNTIYF. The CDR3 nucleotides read TGTGCCAGCAGCTTAACGGGTGGAAACACCATATATTTT.

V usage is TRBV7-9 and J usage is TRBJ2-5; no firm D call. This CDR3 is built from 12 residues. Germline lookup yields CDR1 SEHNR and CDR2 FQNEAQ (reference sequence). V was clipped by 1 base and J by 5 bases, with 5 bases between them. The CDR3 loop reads CASSLVVETQYF. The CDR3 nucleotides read TGTGCCAGCAGCTTAGTAGTGGAGACCCAGTACTTC. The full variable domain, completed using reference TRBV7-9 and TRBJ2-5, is DTGVSQNPRHKITKRGQNVTFRCDPISEHNRLYWYRQTLGQGPEFLTYFQNEAQLEKSRLLSDRFSAERPKGSFSTLEIQRTEQGDSAMYLCASSLVVETQYFGPGTRLLVL.

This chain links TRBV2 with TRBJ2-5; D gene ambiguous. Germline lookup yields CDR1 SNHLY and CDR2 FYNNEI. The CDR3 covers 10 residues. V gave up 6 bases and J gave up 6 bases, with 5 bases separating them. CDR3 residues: CASRHKTQYF. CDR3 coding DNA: TGTGCCAGCAGACATAAGACCCAGTACTTC.

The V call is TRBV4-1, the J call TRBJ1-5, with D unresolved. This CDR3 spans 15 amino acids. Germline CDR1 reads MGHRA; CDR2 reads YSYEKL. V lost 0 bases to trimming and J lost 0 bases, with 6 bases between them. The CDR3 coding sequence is TGCGCCAGCAGCCAAGATAATTATAGCAATCAGCCCCAGCATTTT. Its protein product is CASSQDNYSNQPQHF.

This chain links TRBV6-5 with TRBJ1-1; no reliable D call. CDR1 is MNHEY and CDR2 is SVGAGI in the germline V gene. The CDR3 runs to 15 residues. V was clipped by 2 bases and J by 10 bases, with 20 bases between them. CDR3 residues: CASSYHIHLRGGAFF. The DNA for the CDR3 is TGTGCCAGCAGTTACCACATACACCTTCGGGGTGGAGCTTTCTTT.

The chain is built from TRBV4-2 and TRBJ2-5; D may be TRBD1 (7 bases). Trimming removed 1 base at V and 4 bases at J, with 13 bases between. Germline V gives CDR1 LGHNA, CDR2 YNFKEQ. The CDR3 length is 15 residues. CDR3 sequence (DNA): TGTGCCAGCAGCCAAGTCGGCCAGGGGGGAGAGACCCAGTACTTC. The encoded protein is CASSQVGQGGETQYF.

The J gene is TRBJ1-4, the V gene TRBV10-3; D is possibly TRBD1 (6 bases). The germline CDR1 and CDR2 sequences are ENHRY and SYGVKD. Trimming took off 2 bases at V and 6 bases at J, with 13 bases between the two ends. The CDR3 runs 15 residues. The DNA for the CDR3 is TGTGCCATCAGTGAGCGTAGGGGGGGAGATGAAAAACTGTTTTTT. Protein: CAISERRGGDEKLFF.